The T cell receptor (beta chain) described here comes from a study of T cells in Graves' hyperthyroidism and ophthalmopathy (dated 2019 in TCRdb). Background on the whole study: Peripheral blood samples were taken at the time of initial diagnosis, prior to any treatment. Thyroid tissue and blood T-cell repertoires from six Graves' hyperthyroidism patients were also compared in the study. The paper describes TCR Vbeta CDR3 sequencing of 140 or so peripheral blood samples, made up of approximately 40 ophthalmopathy patients, some 76 hyperthyroidism patients and around 17 progressor patients. A discovery cohort of around 98 patients, roughly 43 with Graves' ophthalmopathy and approximately 55 with stable Graves' hyperthyroidism, was used to find distinguishing TCR V-J signatures. Whether ophthalmopathy could be predicted prospectively was tested in an independent validation cohort made up of approximately 19 hyperthyroidism patients plus 17 patients who later progressed to ophthalmopathy. The roughly 100 discovery patients were divided at random into training and test sets in a 7:3 ratio. After sampling, hyperthyroidism patients received methimazole starting at 30 mg daily, and ophthalmopathy patients received high-dose intravenous methylprednisolone. The study at large found these results: Blood samples also contained most of the expanded thyroid clonotypes (frequency above 0.001), which suggests that blood repertoires may reflect thyroid immune responses. Ophthalmopathy was separated from stable hyperthyroidism by a 13 V-J signature model, with roughly 88% sensitivity and approximately 84% specificity obtained in cross-validation and 80%/75% obtained in testing. No statistical method was used to fix the sample size in advance, and group allocation was not hidden from the investigators. In validation, the model predicted progression to ophthalmopathy with over 65% sensitivity and less than 80% specificity, a median of approximately 6.7 months before onset.

A word on this clonotype: Its recognized antigen is unknown. Base qualities are missing; no much larger clone stands one base away.

Trimmed from V: 6 bases; trimmed from J: 7 bases; junction bases lacking a gene match: 9. Counted from cysteine to phenylalanine, this CDR3 has 15 amino acids. Here the CDR3 DNA is all that survives: 45 bases in frame from base 1. TCR beta CDR3 regions were amplified from RNA transcripts. For the first round of RT-PCR on the TCR CDR3, the HTBI primer set was used together with the Qiagen OneStep RT-PCR kit. Libraries were constructed in a second round of multiplex PCR, after which size selection and purification were carried out. Sequencing of the libraries was done on an Illumina HiSeq2000 using paired-end 100 bp reads. As for the authors' bioinformatics: Raw data were processed with SOAPnuke, discarding reads with adapters, uncalled bases, mean Phred below 15, or no exact constant-primer or identifier match. COPE v1.2.5 was used to merge high-quality paired reads, and clonotypes were defined as unique nucleotide sequences. MiTCR v1.1 was used to align clonotypes to the IMGT TRBV, TRBD and TRBJ reference segments. Only V-J combinations with frequency above 0.0001, covering 99% to 99.2% of repertoires, were analysed. A TCS score was defined as the ratio of F50 (clonal expansion) to E x V (chaos), with BLOSUM62-based TCRdist applied between CDR3 peptides within each V-J. Welch's t-statistics and random forest reduced around 510 V-J features to 10 to 15, which were used in a naive Bayes classifier (R e1071). The public reads were quality trimmed at Q25 with fastp and then assembled into clones with MiXCR by TCRdb, keeping productive beta chains. Entries are consolidated by CDR3 protein sequence, retaining the most common genes and DNA. TCRdb, not the original authors, processed these V and J calls. The sample table shows 600,000 to 650,000 distinct CDR3 sequences, and less than 25% are seen once. The top ten clonotypes cover roughly 30% of the sample.

In the ophthalmopathy patients, disease was moderately to severely active, with a Clinical Activity Score of 3 or more, a NOSPECS grade of 4 or more, and a duration of less than 3 months. Patients with uncontrolled infections, other autoimmune diseases, pregnancy or lactation were excluded. Diagnoses were based on clinical symptoms, serum thyroxine and TRAb, thyroid ultrasound and orbital computed tomography. Ficoll-Paque density gradient centrifugation was used to isolate PBMCs from about 10 ml of fresh peripheral blood. Trizol reagent was used to extract total RNA, and RNA quality was then checked on an Agilent 2100 Bioanalyzer.

Sequencing input: blood. The chain joins TRBV12-3 or TRBV12-4 to TRBJ2-2, and 9 bases in between align with TRBD1. The TCR sequence derives from a man aged 25-45 years with Graves' ophthalmopathy. The CDR3 sequence is CASRPLGQGHGELFF. The DNA sequence is given as TGTGCCAGCAGACCCCTCGGACAGGGGCACGGGGAGCTGTTTTTT.